This entry concerns a single T cell receptor beta chain. No cognate antigen has been identified for it. No qualities accompany the bases; no much larger clone lies one base away. TCRbeta CDR3 regions were amplified from genomic DNA using the immunoSEQ Assay, a bias-controlled multiplex PCR. For the original study's pipeline: Within the assay, amplification of reference gene primers was used to estimate how many nucleated cells each sample contained. Sequence reads were collapsed and filtered to measure the absolute abundance of every unique TCRbeta CDR3 rearrangement. For each sample, productive Simpson clonality was calculated by taking the square root of Simpson's diversity index across productive rearrangements. The table was pulled from immuneACCESS by TCRdb, which kept in-frame rearrangements only. Such tables lose some clones; where checked, under half of the loss comes from unresolved V genes, and the rest has no known cause. V and J calls and clone size are as listed in that table; D and trimming were resolved from the DNA. The sample data list 30,000 to 35,000 clones, and more than 75% of these were observed just once. Jointly, the top ten make up around 57% of the sample.

CDR1 and CDR2 are read off the germline V gene (reference sequence) as LNHDA and SQIVND. Trimmed from V: 3 bases; trimmed from J: 2 bases; junction bases lacking a gene match: 4. Counted from cysteine to phenylalanine, this CDR3 has 14 amino acids. Here the CDR3 DNA is all that survives: 42 bases in frame from base 1. This specimen belongs to a study of blood T cell repertoires in COVID-19 (dated by TCRdb to 2020 to 2021). About the full investigation: The collaborator samples originated in the United States, Italy and Spain and spanned the acute and convalescent phases of COVID-19. Sample metadata almost always included a de-identified subject ID, COVID-19 status, age in years and sex. Where available, HLA class I and class II types were obtained from metadata supplied by the sample provider rather than from assay-based typing. The repertoires were released in a freely available public database meant as a resource for research on the immune response to SARS-CoV-2. Subjects who had been exposed to COVID-19, were actively infected with it, or had recovered from it provided the deeply sampled blood TCRbeta repertoires that made up the dataset. The material from the prospective study consisted of cDNA or gDNA derived from T cells, B-cell-depleted T cells, or PBMCs. Samples came from the ongoing ImmuneRACE study (first 160 participants) plus 1,254 subjects from 6 global collaborators.

Each collaborating institution followed its own protocols to collect whole blood in K2EDTA tubes. For TCRbeta analysis, collaborator samples were shipped as frozen whole blood, as isolated PBMCs, or as DNA extracted from either sample type. Study-level results and caveats: How much clinical and demographic metadata was included differed by source and by participant, and the metadata was provided uncurated.

The sequenced sample was peripheral blood. This sequence was found in a man in his 70s with acute or convalescent COVID-19. The receptor chain draws on TRBV19 and TRBJ2-7; 7 bases in the middle match TRBD1. This receptor carries the CDR3 CASSMGQRPYEQYF. The nucleotide sequence reads TGTGCCAGTAGTATGGGACAGCGACCCTACGAGCAGTACTTC.